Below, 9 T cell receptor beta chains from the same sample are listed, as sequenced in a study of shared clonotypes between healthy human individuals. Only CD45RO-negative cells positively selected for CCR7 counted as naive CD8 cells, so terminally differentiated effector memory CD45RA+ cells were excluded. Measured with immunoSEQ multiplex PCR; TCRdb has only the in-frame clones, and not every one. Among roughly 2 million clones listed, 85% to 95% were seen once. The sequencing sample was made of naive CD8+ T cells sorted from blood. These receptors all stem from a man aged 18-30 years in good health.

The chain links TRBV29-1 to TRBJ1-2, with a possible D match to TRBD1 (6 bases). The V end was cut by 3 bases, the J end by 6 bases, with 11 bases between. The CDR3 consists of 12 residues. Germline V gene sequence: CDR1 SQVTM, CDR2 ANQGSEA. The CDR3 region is CSVDLQGHGYTF. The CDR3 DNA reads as TGCAGCGTTGATCTACAGGGCCATGGCTACACCTTC.

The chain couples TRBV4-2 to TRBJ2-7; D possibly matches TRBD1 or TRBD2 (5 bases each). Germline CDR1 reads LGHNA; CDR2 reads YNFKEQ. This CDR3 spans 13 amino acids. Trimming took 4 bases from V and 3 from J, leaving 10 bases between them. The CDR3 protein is CASSPPGSYEQYF. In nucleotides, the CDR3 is TGTGCCAGCAGCCCACCAGGGAGCTACGAGCAGTACTTC.

The CDR3 reads CASSFWGGPYNEQFF. The DNA for the CDR3 is TGTGCCAGCAGCTTCTGGGGGGGACCCTACAATGAGCAGTTCTTC. The chain joins TRBV7-8 to TRBJ2-1; 7 bases line up with TRBD2. Losses at the gene ends were 3 bases for V and 2 bases for J; bases not matched to a gene: 4. The CDR3 extends over 15 amino acids. Germline V gene lookup returns CDR1 SGHVS and CDR2 FQNEAQ.

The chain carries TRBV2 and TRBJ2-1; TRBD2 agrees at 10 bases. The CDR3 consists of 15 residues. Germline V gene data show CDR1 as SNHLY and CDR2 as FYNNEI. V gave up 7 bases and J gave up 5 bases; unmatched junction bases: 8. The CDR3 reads CASIPGLAANNEQFF. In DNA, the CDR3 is TGTGCCAGCATCCCAGGACTAGCGGCAAACAATGAGCAGTTCTTC.

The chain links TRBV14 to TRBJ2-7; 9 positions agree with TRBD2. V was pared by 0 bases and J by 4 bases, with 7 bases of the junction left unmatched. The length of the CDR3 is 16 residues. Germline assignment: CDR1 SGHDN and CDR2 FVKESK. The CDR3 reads CASSQELREGLYEQYF. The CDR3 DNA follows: TGTGCCAGCAGCCAAGAGTTGCGGGAGGGCCTGTACGAGCAGTACTTC.

The CDR3 DNA reads as TGTGCCAGCAGCGTAGGGGAGTATGGCTACACCTTC. Its protein product is CASSVGEYGYTF. V usage is TRBV9 and J usage is TRBJ1-2, with D hard to call. The CDR3 loop spans 12 amino acids. Germline V gives CDR1 SGDLS, CDR2 YYNGEE. Trimming removed 0 bases from V and 5 bases from J, with 5 bases in between.

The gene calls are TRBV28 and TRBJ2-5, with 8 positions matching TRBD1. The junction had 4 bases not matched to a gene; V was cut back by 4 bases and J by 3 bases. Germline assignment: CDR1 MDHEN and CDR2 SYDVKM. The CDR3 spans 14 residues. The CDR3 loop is CASSSSDREETQYF. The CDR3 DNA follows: TGTGCCAGCAGTTCCTCGGACAGGGAAGAGACCCAGTACTTC.

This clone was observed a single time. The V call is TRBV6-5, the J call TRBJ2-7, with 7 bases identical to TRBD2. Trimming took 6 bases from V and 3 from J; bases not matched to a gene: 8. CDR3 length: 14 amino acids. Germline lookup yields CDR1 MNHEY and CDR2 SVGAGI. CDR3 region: CASSPLAGIYEQYF. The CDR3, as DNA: TGTGCCAGCAGCCCTTTAGCGGGCATCTACGAGCAGTACTTC.

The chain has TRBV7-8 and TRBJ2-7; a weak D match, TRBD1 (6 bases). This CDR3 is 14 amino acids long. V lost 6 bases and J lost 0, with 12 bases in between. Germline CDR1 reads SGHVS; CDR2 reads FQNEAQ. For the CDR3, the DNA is TGTGCCAGCAGTTCAGGGGCGGCCTCCTACGAGCAGTACTTC. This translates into CASSSGAASYEQYF.